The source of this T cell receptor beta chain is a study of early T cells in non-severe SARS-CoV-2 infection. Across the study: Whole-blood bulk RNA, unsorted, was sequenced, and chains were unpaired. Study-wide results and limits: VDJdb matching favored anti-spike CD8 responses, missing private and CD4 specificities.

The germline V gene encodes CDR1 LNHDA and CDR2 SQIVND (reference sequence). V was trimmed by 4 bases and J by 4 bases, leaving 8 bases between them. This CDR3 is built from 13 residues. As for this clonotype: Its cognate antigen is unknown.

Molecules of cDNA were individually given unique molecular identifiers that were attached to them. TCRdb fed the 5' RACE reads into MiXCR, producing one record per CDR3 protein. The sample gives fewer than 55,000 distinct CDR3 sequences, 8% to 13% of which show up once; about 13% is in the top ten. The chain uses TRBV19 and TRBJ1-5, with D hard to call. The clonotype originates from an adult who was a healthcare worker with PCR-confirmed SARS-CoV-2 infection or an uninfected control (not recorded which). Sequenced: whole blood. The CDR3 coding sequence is TGTGCCAGTAGTAATGCGTTTAATCAGCCCCAGCATTTT. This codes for CASSNAFNQPQHF.